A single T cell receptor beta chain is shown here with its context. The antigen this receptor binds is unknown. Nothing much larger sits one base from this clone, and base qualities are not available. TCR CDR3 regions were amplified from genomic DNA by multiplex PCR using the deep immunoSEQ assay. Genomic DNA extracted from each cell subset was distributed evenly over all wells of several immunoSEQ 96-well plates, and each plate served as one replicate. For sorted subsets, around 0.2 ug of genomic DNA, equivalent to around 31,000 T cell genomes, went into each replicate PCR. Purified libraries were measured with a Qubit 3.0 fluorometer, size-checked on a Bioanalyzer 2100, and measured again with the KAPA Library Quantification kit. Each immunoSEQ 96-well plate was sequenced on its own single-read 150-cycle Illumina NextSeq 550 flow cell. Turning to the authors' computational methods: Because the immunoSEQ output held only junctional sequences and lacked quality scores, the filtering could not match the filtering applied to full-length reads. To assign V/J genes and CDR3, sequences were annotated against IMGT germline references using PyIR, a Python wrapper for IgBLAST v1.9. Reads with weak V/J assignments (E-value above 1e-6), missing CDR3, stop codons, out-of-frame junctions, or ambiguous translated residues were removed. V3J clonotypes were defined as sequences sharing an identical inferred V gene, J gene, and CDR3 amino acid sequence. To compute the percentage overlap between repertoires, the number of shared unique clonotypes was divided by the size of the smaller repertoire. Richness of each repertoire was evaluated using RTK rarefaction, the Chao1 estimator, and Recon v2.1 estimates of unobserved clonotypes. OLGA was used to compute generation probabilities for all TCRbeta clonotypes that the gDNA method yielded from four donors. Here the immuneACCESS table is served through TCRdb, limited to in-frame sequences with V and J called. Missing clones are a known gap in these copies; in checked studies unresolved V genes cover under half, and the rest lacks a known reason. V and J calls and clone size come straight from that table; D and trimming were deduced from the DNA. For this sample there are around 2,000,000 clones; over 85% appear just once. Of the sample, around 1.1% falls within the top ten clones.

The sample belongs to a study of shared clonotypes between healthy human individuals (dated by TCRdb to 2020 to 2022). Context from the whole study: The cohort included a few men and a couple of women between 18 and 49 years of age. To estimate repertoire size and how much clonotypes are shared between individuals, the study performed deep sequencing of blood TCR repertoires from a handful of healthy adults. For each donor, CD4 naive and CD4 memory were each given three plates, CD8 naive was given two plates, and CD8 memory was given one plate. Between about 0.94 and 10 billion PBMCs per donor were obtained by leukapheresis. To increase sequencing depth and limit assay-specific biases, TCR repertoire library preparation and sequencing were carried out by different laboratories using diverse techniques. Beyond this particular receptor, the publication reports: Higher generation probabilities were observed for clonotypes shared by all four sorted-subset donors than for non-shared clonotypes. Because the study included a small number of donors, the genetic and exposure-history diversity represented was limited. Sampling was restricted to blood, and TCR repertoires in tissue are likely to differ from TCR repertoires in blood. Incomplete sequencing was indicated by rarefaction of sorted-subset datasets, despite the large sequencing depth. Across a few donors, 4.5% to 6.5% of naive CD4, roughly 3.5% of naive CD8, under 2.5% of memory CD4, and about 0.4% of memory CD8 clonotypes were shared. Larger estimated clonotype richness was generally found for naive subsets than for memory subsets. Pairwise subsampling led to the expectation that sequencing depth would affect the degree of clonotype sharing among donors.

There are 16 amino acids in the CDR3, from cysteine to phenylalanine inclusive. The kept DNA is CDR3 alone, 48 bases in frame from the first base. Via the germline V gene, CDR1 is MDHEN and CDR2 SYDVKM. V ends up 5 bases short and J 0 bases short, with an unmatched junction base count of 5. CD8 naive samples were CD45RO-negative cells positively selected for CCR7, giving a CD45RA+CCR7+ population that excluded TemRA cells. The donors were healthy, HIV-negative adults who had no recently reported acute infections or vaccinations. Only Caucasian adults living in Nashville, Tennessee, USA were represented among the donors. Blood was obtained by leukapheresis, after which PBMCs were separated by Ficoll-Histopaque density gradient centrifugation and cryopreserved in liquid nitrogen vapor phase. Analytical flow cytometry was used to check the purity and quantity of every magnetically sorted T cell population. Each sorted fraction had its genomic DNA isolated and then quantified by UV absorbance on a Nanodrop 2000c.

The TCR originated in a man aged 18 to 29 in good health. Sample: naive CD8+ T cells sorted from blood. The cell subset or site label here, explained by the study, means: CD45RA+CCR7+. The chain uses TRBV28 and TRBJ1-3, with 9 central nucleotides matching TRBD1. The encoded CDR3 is CASSPPTGGSGNTIYF. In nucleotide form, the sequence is TGTGCCAGCAGTCCACCGACAGGGGGCTCTGGAAACACCATATATTTT. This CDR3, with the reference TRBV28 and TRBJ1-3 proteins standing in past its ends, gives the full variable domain DVKVTQSSRYLVKRTGEKVFLECVQDMDHENMFWYRQDPGLGLRLIYFSYDVKMKEKGDIPEGYSVSREKKERFSLILESASTNQTSMYLCASSPPTGGSGNTIYFGEGSWLTVV.